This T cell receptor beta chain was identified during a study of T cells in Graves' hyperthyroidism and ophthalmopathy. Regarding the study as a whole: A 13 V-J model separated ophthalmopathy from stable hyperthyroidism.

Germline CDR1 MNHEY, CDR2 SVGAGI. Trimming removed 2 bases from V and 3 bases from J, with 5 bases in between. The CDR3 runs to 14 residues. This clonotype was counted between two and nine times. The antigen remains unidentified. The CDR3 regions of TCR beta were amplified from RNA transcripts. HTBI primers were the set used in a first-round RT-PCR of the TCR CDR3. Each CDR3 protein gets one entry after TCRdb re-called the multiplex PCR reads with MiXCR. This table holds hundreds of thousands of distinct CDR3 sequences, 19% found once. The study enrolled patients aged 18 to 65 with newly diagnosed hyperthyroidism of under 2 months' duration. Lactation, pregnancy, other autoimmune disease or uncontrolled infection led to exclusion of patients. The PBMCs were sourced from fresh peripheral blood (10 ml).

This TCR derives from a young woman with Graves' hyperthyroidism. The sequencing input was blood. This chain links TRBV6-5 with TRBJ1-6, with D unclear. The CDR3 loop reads CASSYDGYNSPLHF. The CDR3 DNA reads TGTGCCAGCAGTTACGACGGCTATAATTCACCCCTCCACTTT.